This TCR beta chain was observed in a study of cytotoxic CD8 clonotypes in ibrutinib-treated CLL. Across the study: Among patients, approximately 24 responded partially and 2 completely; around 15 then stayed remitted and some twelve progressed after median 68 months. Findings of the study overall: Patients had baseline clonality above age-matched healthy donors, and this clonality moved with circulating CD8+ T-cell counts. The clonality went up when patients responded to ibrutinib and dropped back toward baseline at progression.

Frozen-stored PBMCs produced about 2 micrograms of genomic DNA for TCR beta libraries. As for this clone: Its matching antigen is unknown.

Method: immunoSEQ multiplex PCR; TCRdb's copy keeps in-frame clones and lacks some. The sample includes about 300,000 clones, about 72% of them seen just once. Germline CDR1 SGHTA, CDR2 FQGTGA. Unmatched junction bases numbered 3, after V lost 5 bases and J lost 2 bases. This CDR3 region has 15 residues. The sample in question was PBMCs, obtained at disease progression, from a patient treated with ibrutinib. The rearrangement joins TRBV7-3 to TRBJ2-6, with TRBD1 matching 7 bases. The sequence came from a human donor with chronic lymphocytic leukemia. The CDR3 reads CASSQDRAGANVLTF. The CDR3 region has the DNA TGTGCCAGCAGCCAAGACAGGGCTGGGGCCAACGTCCTGACTTTC.